This is a list of T cell receptor beta chains from one sample in a study of T-cell memory formation after mild COVID-19. MiXCR, applied by TCRdb to the 5' RACE reads, yields one record per CDR3 protein. The sample holds hundreds of thousands of distinct CDR3 sequences, 17% seen once. Sequenced: PBMCs or a T cell subset sorted from them (not recorded which). These receptors were collected from an adult woman who had mild COVID-19 (a few samples of this study predate the infection). Cell type and time point are not known. Both conserved end residues are part of each CDR3. D genes are given only for firm matches. Not all rows give a size; the values are once, few, many and, for expanded clones, a class.

cdr3_nt: TGTGCCACCATGACCTGGGGGAACGACGAGCAGTACTTC
cdr3_aa: CATMTWGNDEQYF
clone_size: few
d_call: NA
v_call: TRBV24-1
j_call: TRBJ2-7
cdr3_length: 13

cdr3_nt: TGTGCCAGCAGTGAATGGGTAGCGGGGGTAGCAGATACGCAGTATTTT
cdr3_aa: CASSEWVAGVADTQYF
clone_size: NA
d_call: TRBD2
v_call: TRBV25-1
j_call: TRBJ2-3
cdr3_length: 16

cdr3_nt: TGTGCCAGCAGCCACCCCGGTCAGTCTTCAGATACGCAGTATTTT
cdr3_aa: CASSHPGQSSDTQYF
clone_size: NA
d_call: NA
v_call: TRBV5-4
j_call: TRBJ2-3
cdr3_length: 15

cdr3_nt: TGCGCCAGCAGCCCCAGCGGGCCAGGGGATTCCTACGAGCAGTACTTC
cdr3_aa: CASSPSGPGDSYEQYF
clone_size: NA
d_call: NA
v_call: TRBV4-1
j_call: TRBJ2-7
cdr3_length: 16

cdr3_nt: TGCAGTGCTAGAGTGTTAGGGGGCTACAATGAGCAGTTCTTC
cdr3_aa: CSARVLGGYNEQFF
clone_size: NA
d_call: NA
v_call: TRBV20-1
j_call: TRBJ2-1
cdr3_length: 14

cdr3_nt: TGTGCCAGCAGCCCGCGTTGGGATCTCTTCCTGGAGCTGTTTTTT
cdr3_aa: CASSPRWDLFLELFF
clone_size: few
d_call: NA
v_call: TRBV3-1
j_call: TRBJ2-2
cdr3_length: 15

cdr3_nt: TGTGCCATCAGTGAGGGTAGAGCGGGAGCAAAAAACATTCAGTACTTC
cdr3_aa: CAISEGRAGAKNIQYF
clone_size: NA
d_call: TRBD2
v_call: TRBV10-3
j_call: TRBJ2-4
cdr3_length: 16

cdr3_nt: TGTGCCACCAGTGACCACAGGGTTTACAATGAGCAGTTCTTC
cdr3_aa: CATSDHRVYNEQFF
clone_size: NA
d_call: NA
v_call: TRBV24-1
j_call: TRBJ2-1
cdr3_length: 14

cdr3_nt: TGCAGTGCTAGAGCCATCGGGGAGCTGTTTTTT
cdr3_aa: CSARAIGELFF
clone_size: few
d_call: NA
v_call: TRBV20-1
j_call: TRBJ2-2
cdr3_length: 11

cdr3_nt: TGCGCCAGCAGCCCTTCGTCGGGGCTGTACAATGAGCAGTTCTTC
cdr3_aa: CASSPSSGLYNEQFF
clone_size: few
d_call: NA
v_call: TRBV4-1
j_call: TRBJ2-1
cdr3_length: 15

cdr3_nt: TGCAGCGTCGTAAGGACAGCCGCCGGGGAGCTGTTTTTT
cdr3_aa: CSVVRTAAGELFF
clone_size: NA
d_call: NA
v_call: TRBV29-1
j_call: TRBJ2-2
cdr3_length: 13

cdr3_nt: TGTGCCACCAGTGACCCTAGCGGGGGTAACACAGATACGCAGTATTTT
cdr3_aa: CATSDPSGGNTDTQYF
clone_size: many
d_call: TRBD2
v_call: TRBV24-1
j_call: TRBJ2-3
cdr3_length: 16

cdr3_nt: TGTGCCAGCAGCTTGGGACAGGGGGTGAACACTGAAGCTTTCTTT
cdr3_aa: CASSLGQGVNTEAFF
clone_size: many
d_call: TRBD1
v_call: TRBV7-2
j_call: TRBJ1-1
cdr3_length: 15

cdr3_nt: TGTGCCAGCAGCCCTACAGGGGATAGCAATCAGCCCCAGCATTTT
cdr3_aa: CASSPTGDSNQPQHF
clone_size: few
d_call: TRBD1
v_call: TRBV9
j_call: TRBJ1-5
cdr3_length: 15

cdr3_nt: TGTGCCAGCAGTGAAGATATAGGCCAGGGCTACGAGCAGTACTTC
cdr3_aa: CASSEDIGQGYEQYF
clone_size: few
d_call: NA
v_call: TRBV2
j_call: TRBJ2-7
cdr3_length: 15

cdr3_nt: TGCGCCAGCAGCTTTTTGAGGGAGACCGGGGAGCTGTTTTTT
cdr3_aa: CASSFLRETGELFF
clone_size: NA
d_call: NA
v_call: TRBV4-3
j_call: TRBJ2-2
cdr3_length: 14

cdr3_nt: TGCGCCAGCAGCTCGGCGGGGTTGAACACTGAAGCTTTCTTT
cdr3_aa: CASSSAGLNTEAFF
clone_size: few
d_call: NA
v_call: TRBV5-1
j_call: TRBJ1-1
cdr3_length: 14

cdr3_nt: TGTGCCAGCAGCTTCGCGTTGGGTTCCTACAATGAGCAGTTCTTC
cdr3_aa: CASSFALGSYNEQFF
clone_size: NA
d_call: NA
v_call: TRBV7-8
j_call: TRBJ2-1
cdr3_length: 15

cdr3_nt: TGTGCCAGCCGAGGCGGAGAGACCCAGTACTTC
cdr3_aa: CASRGGETQYF
clone_size: many
d_call: NA
v_call: TRBV19
j_call: TRBJ2-5
cdr3_length: 11

cdr3_nt: TGCAGTGCTAGATTCGGGGCCAACGTCCTGACTTTC
cdr3_aa: CSARFGANVLTF
clone_size: NA
d_call: NA
v_call: TRBV20-1
j_call: TRBJ2-6
cdr3_length: 12

cdr3_nt: TGTGCCAGCAGCGGCCAACAGGGTCATACTGAAGCTTTCTTT
cdr3_aa: CASSGQQGHTEAFF
clone_size: few
d_call: NA
v_call: TRBV7-9
j_call: TRBJ1-1
cdr3_length: 14

cdr3_nt: TGTGCCAGCAGCTTAGTACTGCAAAACAATGAGCAGTTCTTC
cdr3_aa: CASSLVLQNNEQFF
clone_size: few
d_call: NA
v_call: TRBV7-2
j_call: TRBJ2-1
cdr3_length: 14

cdr3_nt: TGCAGCGTTGAAGTTTCAGGGGGTCTCACAGATACGCAGTATTTT
cdr3_aa: CSVEVSGGLTDTQYF
clone_size: many
d_call: TRBD1
v_call: TRBV29-1
j_call: TRBJ2-3
cdr3_length: 15

cdr3_nt: TGTGCCAGCAGCAGAACCGGACTGGGGTATGAGCAGTTCTTC
cdr3_aa: CASSRTGLGYEQFF
clone_size: NA
d_call: NA
v_call: TRBV7-9
j_call: TRBJ2-1
cdr3_length: 14

cdr3_nt: TGTGCCAGCAGTTCCCGACAGGGAGGGAAGTATGGCTACACCTTC
cdr3_aa: CASSSRQGGKYGYTF
clone_size: few
d_call: TRBD1
v_call: TRBV12-3/TRBV12-4
j_call: TRBJ1-2
cdr3_length: 15